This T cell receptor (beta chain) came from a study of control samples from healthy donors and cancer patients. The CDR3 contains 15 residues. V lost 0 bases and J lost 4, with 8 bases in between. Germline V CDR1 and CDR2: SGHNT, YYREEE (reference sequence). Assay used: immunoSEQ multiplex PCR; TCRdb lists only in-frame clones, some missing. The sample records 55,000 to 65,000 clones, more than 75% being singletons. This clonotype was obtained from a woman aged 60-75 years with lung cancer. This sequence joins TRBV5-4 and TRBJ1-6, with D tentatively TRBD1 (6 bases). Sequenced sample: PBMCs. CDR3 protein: CASSLVGQYNSPLHF. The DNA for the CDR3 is TGTGCCAGCAGCTTGGTTGGACAGTATAATTCACCCCTCCACTTT.